The clone carrying this T cell receptor beta chain was observed a few times. Antigen: not known. CDR1 and CDR2 from the germline V gene are MNHEY and SVGAGI. The CDR3 is 14 amino acids. V dropped 6 bases and J dropped 0 bases, with 8 bases sitting between them. The sample originates from a study of T cells in localized non-small cell lung cancer. General study results and limits: Overall survival was longer when the density of T cells in the blood was higher.

Sequencing was performed with immunoSEQ multiplex PCR; in TCRdb, only in-frame clones are kept and a portion is missing. The sample yields roughly 34,000 clones, about 81% seen once. The TCR sequence derives from a male donor at least 60 years old with stage II squamous cell lung carcinoma. This chain uses TRBV6-5 with TRBJ1-4; D uncertain. Here the sequenced sample was peripheral blood, taken before any cancer treatment. CDR3 in amino acids: CASRISATNEKLFF. Written as DNA, the CDR3 is TGTGCCAGCAGGATAAGCGCAACTAATGAAAAACTGTTTTTT.